Shown below are 14 T cell receptor beta chains from a single sample sequenced in a study of shared clonotypes between healthy human individuals. The data were produced by immunoSEQ multiplex PCR, yet TCRdb's version contains in-frame clones alone and is incomplete. The sample lists about 2 million clones, around 95% seen once, with 0.1% to 0.15% in the top ten. Sequencing used naive CD4+ T cells sorted from blood. Subset reported: CD45RA+ positively selected. All receptors derive from a young man in good health.

J is TRBJ1-3 and V is TRBV28, with a weak D call TRBD1 (6 bases). This CDR3 has 16 amino acids. Germline V gives CDR1 MDHEN, CDR2 SYDVKM. The V end was cut by 5 bases, the J end by 0 bases, with 14 bases between. The CDR3 loop reads CASSQIQGGSGNTIYF. For the CDR3, the DNA is TGTGCCAGCAGTCAAATACAGGGAGGCTCTGGAAACACCATATATTTT. Full variable domain (missing parts from reference TRBV28 and TRBJ1-3): DVKVTQSSRYLVKRTGEKVFLECVQDMDHENMFWYRQDPGLGLRLIYFSYDVKMKEKGDIPEGYSVSREKKERFSLILESASTNQTSMYLCASSQIQGGSGNTIYFGEGSWLTVV.

The sample holds one count of this clone. Additional DNA sequences in this sample encode the identical CDR3. The V gene is TRBV30, the J gene TRBJ1-6; D gene unclear. Per the germline V gene, CDR1 is GTSNPN and CDR2 is SVGIG (reference sequence). The CDR3 has 13 residues. Trimming cost V 4 bases and J 5 bases, with 9 bases left between them. The CDR3 reads CAWTGRNNSPLHF. In DNA form, the CDR3 reads TGTGCCTGGACCGGACGGAATAATTCACCCCTCCACTTT.

This rearrangement joins TRBV18 to TRBJ2-7; a possible D gene is TRBD1 (6 bases). CDR3 length equals 14 residues. The germline V gene has CDR1 KGHSH and CDR2 LQKENI. The ends were cut back, 5 bases at V and 5 bases at J, with 16 bases in the middle. The CDR3 sequence is CASSTPGDGNEQYF. The CDR3 DNA is TGTGCCAGCTCAACGCCAGGGGACGGGAACGAGCAGTACTTC.

The chain is built from TRBV11-2 and TRBJ2-5, with TRBD2 as a possible D gene (6 bases). V was pared by 6 bases and J by 2 bases, with 7 bases between. The CDR3 totals 12 residues. CDR1 and CDR2 (germline): SGHAT, FQNNGV. The CDR3 here is CASRLAQETQYF. The CDR3, as DNA: TGTGCCAGCAGACTAGCACAAGAGACCCAGTACTTC.

The chain joins TRBV7-2 to TRBJ2-7; 9 bases agree with TRBD1. CDR1 is SGHTA and CDR2 is FQGNSA in the germline V gene. J was trimmed by 3 bases and V by 5 bases; bases with no gene match: 8. This CDR3 spans 15 amino acids. CDR3 sequence reads: CASSGTGTGSYEQYF. In nucleotides, the CDR3 is TGTGCCAGCAGCGGAACCGGGACAGGGAGCTACGAGCAGTACTTC.

V and J are TRBV10-3 and TRBJ2-2; D tentatively reads TRBD1 or TRBD2 (5 bases each). V gave up 10 bases and J gave up 7 bases, with 13 bases separating them. The CDR3 runs 12 residues. CDR1 and CDR2 from the germline V gene are ENHRY and SYGVKD. CDR3 DNA sequence: TGTGCCAGCAGGGAGTACAGCGGGGAGCTGTTTTTT. Protein sequence: CASREYSGELFF.

Regarding this clone: The same CDR3 also results from other DNA sequences found in this sample. The V call is TRBV6-5, the J call TRBJ1-1; weak D call: TRBD1 (5 bases). The CDR3 has 13 amino acids. Trimming shortened V by 2 bases and J by 2 bases, and 6 bases separated the two germline ends. The V gene's germline CDR1 is MNHEY and CDR2 SVGAGI. The CDR3, as DNA: TGTGCCAGCAGTTACAGGGGAAACACTGAAGCTTTCTTT. Protein: CASSYRGNTEAFF.

V is TRBV9 and J is TRBJ2-2; 7 positions match TRBD1. V shed 0 bases, J shed 6 bases, and the junction held 2 bases outside the gene matches. This CDR3 has 14 residues. The germline V gene has CDR1 SGDLS and CDR2 YYNGEE. The CDR3 DNA follows: TGTGCCAGCAGCGTAGTAGGGACAGCCGGGGAGCTGTTTTTT. Its translation: CASSVVGTAGELFF. The full variable domain, its missing parts supplied by reference TRBV9 and TRBJ2-2, is DSGVTQTPKHLITATGQRVTLRCSPRSGDLSVYWYQQSLDQGLQFLIQYYNGEERAKGNILERFSAQQFPDLHSELNLSSLELGDSALYFCASSVVGTAGELFFGEGSRLTVL.

The V and J genes are TRBV21-1 and TRBJ1-5. TRBV21-1 is shown as a pseudogene. The CDR3 runs 21 residues. The CDR3: CASSTRARGAIWTYSNQPQHF. The CDR3 bases are TGTGCCAGCAGCACCCGGGCGCGGGGGGCCATTTGGACTTATAGCAATCAGCCCCAGCATTTT.

The chain uses TRBV7-9 and TRBJ2-3, with TRBD2 identical over 8 bases. The germline V gene encodes CDR1 SEHNR and CDR2 FQNEAQ (reference sequence). Trimming at V came to 3 bases and at J to 4 bases, leaving 6 bases not matched to a gene. The CDR3 extends over 15 amino acids. CDR3 region: CASSLGSGVADTQYF. The CDR3 DNA is TGTGCCAGCAGCTTGGGTAGCGGGGTGGCAGATACGCAGTATTTT.

This chain uses TRBV25-1 with TRBJ1-4; unclear D gene. Trimming pared 3 bases from V and 13 bases from J, leaving 21 bases between. The germline V gene has CDR1 MGHDK and CDR2 SYGVNS. The CDR3 has 15 amino acids. CDR3 nucleotides: TGTGCCAGCAGTGAGGCTACCCGGACTGGCCTGAGACTGTTTTTT. Translation gives CASSEATRTGLRLFF. The full variable domain, its missing parts supplied by reference TRBV25-1 and TRBJ1-4, is EADIYQTPRYLVIGTGKKITLECSQTMGHDKMYWYQQDPGMELHLIHYSYGVNSTEKGDLSSESTVSRIRTEHFPLTLESARPSHTSQYLCASSEATRTGLRLFFGSGTQLSVL.

This sequence joins TRBV4-1 and TRBJ2-7; 12 nucleotides agree with TRBD2. CDR3 length: 19 amino acids. Germline CDR1 and CDR2: MGHRA and YSYEKL. V dropped 0 bases and J dropped 4; count of bases not matched to a gene: 13. The CDR3 spells CASSQDLLAGGPLPYEQYF. The CDR3 DNA reads TGCGCCAGCAGCCAAGATCTTCTAGCGGGGGGGCCTCTACCTTACGAGCAGTACTTC.

The V gene is TRBV30, the J gene TRBJ1-3; TRBD1 is a possible D gene (5 bases). The CDR3 contains 18 residues. The germline V and J ends were trimmed by 3 bases and 0 bases, with 21 bases remaining between them. Germline-derived CDR1 and CDR2 are GTSNPN and SVGIG (reference sequence). CDR3 DNA: TGTGCCTGGAGGGGCCAGGGCGAAATATTATTCTCTGGAAACACCATATATTTT. It yields the protein CAWRGQGEILFSGNTIYF.

The chain recombines TRBV11-1 with TRBJ2-5, with 10 bases lining up with TRBD1. Trimming at V came to 5 bases and at J to 3 bases, leaving 6 bases not matched to a gene. The germline V gene encodes CDR1 SGHAT and CDR2 FQDESV (reference sequence). This CDR3 is built from 15 residues. In DNA form, the CDR3 reads TGTGCCAGCAGCCTGGGACAGGGGAAGGAAGAGACCCAGTACTTC. Protein: CASSLGQGKEETQYF.